What follows are 11 T cell receptor beta chains derived from one specimen sequenced in a study of blood T cell repertoires in COVID-19. The method was immunoSEQ multiplex PCR; TCRdb's version includes in-frame clones alone and lacks a portion of them. The sample holds approximately 35,000 clones; over 75% are singletons and the top ten take 13% to 15%. The sample was peripheral blood. These receptors originate from a man aged 55 to 69 with active COVID-19.

The chain employs TRBV5-1 and TRBJ2-1, with TRBD2 matching over 11 bases. Germline V gene data show CDR1 as SGHRS and CDR2 as YFSETQ. The trim removed 4 bases at V and 6 bases at J, leaving 6 bases unmatched. CDR3 size: 15 residues. The CDR3 region is CASSHSGRDGNEQFF. In DNA, the CDR3 is TGCGCCAGCAGCCATAGCGGGAGGGATGGCAATGAGCAGTTCTTC.

The V and J genes are TRBV28 and TRBJ1-2, with 10 bases that match TRBD1. J was trimmed by 1 base and V by 3 bases; bases with no gene match: 8. CDR1 and CDR2 (germline): MDHEN, SYDVKM. CDR3 length equals 17 residues. The CDR3 reads CASSFGQGESYNYGYTF. Here the CDR3 DNA reads TGTGCCAGCAGTTTTGGACAGGGGGAGTCTTATAACTATGGCTACACCTTC.

The rearrangement uses TRBV24-1 and TRBJ2-7, with TRBD1 matching over 7 bases. Losses at the gene ends were 5 bases for V and 5 bases for J; bases not matched to a gene: 11. Germline CDR1 is KGHDR and CDR2 is SFDVKD. The CDR3 spans 15 residues. The CDR3, as DNA: TGTGCCACCAGTGCCCCCGGGACAGACCTTAACGAGCAGTACTTC. This translates into CATSAPGTDLNEQYF.

V is TRBV4-1 and J is TRBJ2-1, with TRBD2 matching 11 bases. Germline V gene data show CDR1 as MGHRA and CDR2 as YSYEKL. This CDR3 has 17 residues. After removal of 3 bases from V and 0 bases from J, the junction contained 4 bases not matched to a gene. The CDR3 loop reads CASSQASGRNSYNEQFF. DNA of the CDR3: TGCGCCAGCAGCCAGGCTAGCGGGAGGAACTCCTACAATGAGCAGTTCTTC.

This chain joins TRBV5-6 and TRBJ2-3; 10 bases match TRBD2. CDR3 length: 14 residues. Germline trimming cut 4 bases from V and 4 bases from J; bases unmatched to any gene: 3. CDR1 and CDR2 (germline): SGHDT, YYEEEE. The CDR3 DNA sequence: TGTGCCAGCAGCGTGGGGACTAGCGCAGATACGCAGTATTTT. Translated, it gives CASSVGTSADTQYF. The entire variable domain, with the rest obtained from reference TRBV5-6 and TRBJ2-3, is as follows: DAGVTQSPTHLIKTRGQQVTLRCSPKSGHDTVSWYQQALGQGPQFIFQYYEEEERQRGNFPDRFSGHQFPNYSSELNVNALLLGDSALYLCASSVGTSADTQYFGPGTRLTVL.

The chain carries TRBV6-1 and TRBJ1-1, with 8 bases lining up with TRBD1. Unmatched junction bases numbered 2, after V lost 3 bases and J lost 5 bases. CDR1 is MNHNS, CDR2 SASEGT, per germline. The CDR3 extends over 13 amino acids. The CDR3 loop is CASSERQGTEAFF. The CDR3 region has the DNA TGTGCCAGCAGTGAGCGACAGGGGACTGAAGCTTTCTTT.

In the case of this clone: At one end the junction does not follow the germline gene, possibly because of a read error. The chain links TRBV7-9 to TRBJ1-4, with D possibly matching TRBD1 (5 bases). The CDR3 has 12 residues. Germline V CDR1 and CDR2: SEHNR, FQNEAQ (reference sequence). The CDR3 DNA reads as TGTGCCAGCAGCTTAGGTGGGGCCGCCGGAATTTTT. Translating gives CASSLGGAAGIF. The full variable domain, completed using reference TRBV7-9 and TRBJ1-4, is DTGVSQNPRHKITKRGQNVTFRCDPISEHNRLYWYRQTLGQGPEFLTYFQNEAQLEKSRLLSDRFSAERPKGSFSTLEIQRTEQGDSAMYLCASSLGGAAGIFGSGTQLSVL.

This clone was found once. The chain has TRBV18 and TRBJ1-2; D ambiguous. Per the germline V gene, CDR1 is KGHSH and CDR2 is LQKENI. V dropped 1 base and J dropped 8 bases, with 11 bases sitting between them. This CDR3 is 13 amino acids long. In nucleotides, the CDR3 is TGTGCCAGCTCACCACGGCTTGAGGAGGGCTACACCTTC. Translation gives CASSPRLEEGYTF.

The chain is built from TRBV11-2 and TRBJ2-7, with a tentative D call TRBD2 (6 bases). The germline CDR1 and CDR2 sequences are SGHAT and FQNNGV. The CDR3 consists of 14 residues. Trimming took 3 bases from V and 2 from J, leaving 11 bases between them. The CDR3 here is CASSFGGPAYEQYF. The CDR3 nucleotides read TGTGCCAGCAGCTTCGGAGGGCCGGCCTACGAGCAGTACTTC.

The rearrangement uses TRBV14 and TRBJ2-7; no reliable D call. CDR1 is SGHDN and CDR2 is FVKESK in the germline V gene. This CDR3 contains 12 residues. Trimming stripped 2 bases from V and 4 bases from J, with 6 bases between. CDR3 sequence reads: CASSQHGYEQYF. CDR3 DNA sequence: TGTGCCAGCAGCCAACACGGGTACGAGCAGTACTTC.

By share of the sample, this clone is medium-sized. The J gene is TRBJ1-1, the V gene TRBV27, with no clear D. The CDR3 is 15 amino acids. The germline V gene has CDR1 MNHEY and CDR2 SMNVEV (reference sequence). Trimming stripped 5 bases from V and 1 base from J, with 14 bases between. CDR3 sequence: CASSPPLGQNTEAFF. As DNA, the CDR3 is TGTGCCAGCAGTCCCCCTTTGGGCCAGAACACTGAAGCTTTCTTT.